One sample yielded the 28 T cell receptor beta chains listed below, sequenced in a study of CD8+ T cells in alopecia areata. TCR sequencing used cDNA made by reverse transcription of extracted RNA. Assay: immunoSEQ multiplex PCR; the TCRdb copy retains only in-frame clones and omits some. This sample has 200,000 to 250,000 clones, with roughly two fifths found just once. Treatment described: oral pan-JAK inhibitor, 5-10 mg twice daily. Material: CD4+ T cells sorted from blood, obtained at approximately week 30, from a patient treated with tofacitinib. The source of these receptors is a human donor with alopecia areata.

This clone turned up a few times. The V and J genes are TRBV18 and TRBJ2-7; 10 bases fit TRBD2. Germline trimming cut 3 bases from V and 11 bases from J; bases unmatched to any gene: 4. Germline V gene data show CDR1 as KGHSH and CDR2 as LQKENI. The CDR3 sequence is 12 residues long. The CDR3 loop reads CASSPDGTSEYF. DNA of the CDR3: TGTGCCAGCTCACCGGATGGGACTAGCGAGTACTTC.

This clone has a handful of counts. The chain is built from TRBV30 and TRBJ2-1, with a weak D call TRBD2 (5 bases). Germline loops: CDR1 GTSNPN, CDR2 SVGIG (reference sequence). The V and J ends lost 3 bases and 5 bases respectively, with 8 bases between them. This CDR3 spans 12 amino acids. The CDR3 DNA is TGTGCCTGGAGCCCGGGGAACAATGAGCAGTTCTTC. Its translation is CAWSPGNNEQFF.

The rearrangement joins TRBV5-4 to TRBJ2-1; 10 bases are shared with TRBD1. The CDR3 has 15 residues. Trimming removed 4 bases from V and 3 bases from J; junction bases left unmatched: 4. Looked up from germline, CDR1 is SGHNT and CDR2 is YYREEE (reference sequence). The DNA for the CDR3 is TGTGCCAGCAGCGAGGGACAGGGGATCTACAATGAGCAGTTCTTC. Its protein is CASSEGQGIYNEQFF. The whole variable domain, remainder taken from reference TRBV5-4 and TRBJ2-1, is ETGVTQSPTHLIKTRGQQVTLRCSSQSGHNTVSWYQQALGQGPQFIFQYYREEENGRGNFPPRFSGLQFPNYSSELNVNALELDDSALYLCASSEGQGIYNEQFFGPGTRLTVL.

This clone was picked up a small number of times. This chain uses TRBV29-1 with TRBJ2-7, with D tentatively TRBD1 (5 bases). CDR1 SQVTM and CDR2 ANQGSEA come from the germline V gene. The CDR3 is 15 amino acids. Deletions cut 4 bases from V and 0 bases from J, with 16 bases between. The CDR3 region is CSVARLLDTSYEQYF. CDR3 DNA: TGCAGCGTTGCCCGACTCCTGGACACCTCCTACGAGCAGTACTTC.

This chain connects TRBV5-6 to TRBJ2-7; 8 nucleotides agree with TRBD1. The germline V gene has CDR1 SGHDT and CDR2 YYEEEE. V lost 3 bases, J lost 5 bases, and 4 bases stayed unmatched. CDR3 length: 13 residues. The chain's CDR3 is CASSSWTGNEQYF. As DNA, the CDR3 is TGTGCCAGCAGCTCTTGGACAGGGAACGAGCAGTACTTC. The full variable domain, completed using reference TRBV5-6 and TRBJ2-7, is DAGVTQSPTHLIKTRGQQVTLRCSPKSGHDTVSWYQQALGQGPQFIFQYYEEEERQRGNFPDRFSGHQFPNYSSELNVNALLLGDSALYLCASSSWTGNEQYFGPGTRLTVT.

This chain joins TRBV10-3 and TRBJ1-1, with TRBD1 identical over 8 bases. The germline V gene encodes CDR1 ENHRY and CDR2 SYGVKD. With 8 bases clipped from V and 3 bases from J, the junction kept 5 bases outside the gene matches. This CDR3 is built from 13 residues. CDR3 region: CAIRDRPDTEAFF. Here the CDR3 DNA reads TGTGCCATCCGGGACAGGCCTGACACTGAAGCTTTCTTT.

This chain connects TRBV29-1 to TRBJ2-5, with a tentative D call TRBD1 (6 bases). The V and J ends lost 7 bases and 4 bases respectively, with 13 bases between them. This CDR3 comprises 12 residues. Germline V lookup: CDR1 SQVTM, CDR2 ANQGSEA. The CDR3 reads CSAGGSLETQYF. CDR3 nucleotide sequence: TGCAGCGCTGGGGGCAGTTTAGAGACCCAGTACTTC.

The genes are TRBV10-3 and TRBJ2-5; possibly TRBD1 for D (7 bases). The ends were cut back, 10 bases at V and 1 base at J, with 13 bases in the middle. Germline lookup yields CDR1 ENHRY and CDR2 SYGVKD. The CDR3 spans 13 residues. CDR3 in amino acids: CATRGAVQETQYF. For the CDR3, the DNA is TGTGCCACCAGGGGGGCAGTCCAAGAGACCCAGTACTTC.

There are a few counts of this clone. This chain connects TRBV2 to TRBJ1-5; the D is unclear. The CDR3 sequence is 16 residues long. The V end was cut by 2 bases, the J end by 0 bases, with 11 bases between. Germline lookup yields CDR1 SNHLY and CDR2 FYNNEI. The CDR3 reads CASSELSWGSNQPQHF. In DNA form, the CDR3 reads TGTGCCAGCAGTGAACTATCTTGGGGTAGCAATCAGCCCCAGCATTTT.

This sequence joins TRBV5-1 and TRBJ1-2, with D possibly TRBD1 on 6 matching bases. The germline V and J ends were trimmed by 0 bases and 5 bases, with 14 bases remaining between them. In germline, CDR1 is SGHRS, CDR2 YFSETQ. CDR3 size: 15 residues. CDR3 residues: CASSLEAGTTYGYTF. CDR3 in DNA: TGCGCCAGCAGCTTGGAGGCCGGGACAACGTATGGCTACACCTTC.

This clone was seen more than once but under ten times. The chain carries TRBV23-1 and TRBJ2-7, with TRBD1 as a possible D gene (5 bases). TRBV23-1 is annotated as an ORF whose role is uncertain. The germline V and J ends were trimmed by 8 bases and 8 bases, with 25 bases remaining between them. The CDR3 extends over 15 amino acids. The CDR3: CASSYARRTSRQQYF. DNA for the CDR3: TGCGCCAGCTCTTACGCGAGGCGGACATCGAGACAGCAGTACTTC.

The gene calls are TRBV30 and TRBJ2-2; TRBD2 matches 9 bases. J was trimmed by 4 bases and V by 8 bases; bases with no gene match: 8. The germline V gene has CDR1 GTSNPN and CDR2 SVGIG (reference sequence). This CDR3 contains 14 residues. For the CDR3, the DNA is TGTGCCCTCCTGGGACTAGCAGGCACCGGGGAGCTGTTTTTT. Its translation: CALLGLAGTGELFF.

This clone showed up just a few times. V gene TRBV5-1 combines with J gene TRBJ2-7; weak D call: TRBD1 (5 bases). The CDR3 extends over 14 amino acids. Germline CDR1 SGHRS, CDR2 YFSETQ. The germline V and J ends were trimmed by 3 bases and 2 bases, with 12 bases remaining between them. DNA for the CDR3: TGCGCCAGCAGCTCGTCGACAGTAACCTACGAGCAGTACTTC. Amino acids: CASSSSTVTYEQYF.

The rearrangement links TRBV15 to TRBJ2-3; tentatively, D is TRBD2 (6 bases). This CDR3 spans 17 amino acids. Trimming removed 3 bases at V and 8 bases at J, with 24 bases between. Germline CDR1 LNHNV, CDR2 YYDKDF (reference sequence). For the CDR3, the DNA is TGTGCCACCAGCAGCCCCCTTGGGGACCAGGGAGGAGGTACGCAGTATTTT. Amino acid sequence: CATSSPLGDQGGGTQYF.

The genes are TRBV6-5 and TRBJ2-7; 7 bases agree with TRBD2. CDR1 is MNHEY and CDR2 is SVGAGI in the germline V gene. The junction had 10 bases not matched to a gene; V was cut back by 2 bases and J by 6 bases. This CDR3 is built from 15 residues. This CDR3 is CASSYSREGMGEQYF. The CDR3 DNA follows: TGTGCCAGCAGTTACAGCAGGGAGGGCATGGGCGAGCAGTACTTC.

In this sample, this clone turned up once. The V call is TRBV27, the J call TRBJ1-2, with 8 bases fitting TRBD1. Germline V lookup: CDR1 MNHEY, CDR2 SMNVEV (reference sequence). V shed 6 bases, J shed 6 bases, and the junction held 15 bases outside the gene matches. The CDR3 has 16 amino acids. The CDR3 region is CASSTRPAGQVHGYTF. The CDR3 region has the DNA TGTGCCAGCAGCACACGGCCTGCGGGACAGGTCCATGGCTACACCTTC.

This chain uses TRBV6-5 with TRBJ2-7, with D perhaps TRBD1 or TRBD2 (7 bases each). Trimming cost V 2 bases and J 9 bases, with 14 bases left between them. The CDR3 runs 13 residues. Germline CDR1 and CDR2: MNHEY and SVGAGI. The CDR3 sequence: CASSYEGGGAQYF. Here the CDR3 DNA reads TGTGCCAGCAGTTACGAGGGAGGGGGCGCGCAGTACTTC.

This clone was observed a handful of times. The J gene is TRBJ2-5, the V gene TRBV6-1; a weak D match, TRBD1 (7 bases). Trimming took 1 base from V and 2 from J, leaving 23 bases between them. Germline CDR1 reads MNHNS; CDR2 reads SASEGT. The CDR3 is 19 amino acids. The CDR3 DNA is TGTGCCAGCAGTGAAGAAGGGGGCAGAAGACTAGTGGCACAAGAGACCCAGTACTTC. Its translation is CASSEEGGRRLVAQETQYF.

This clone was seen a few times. As DNA, the CDR3 is TGTGCCAGCAGTTCTGGGACAGGGACTTCACCCCTCCACTTT. This encodes CASSSGTGTSPLHF. The chain has TRBV27 and TRBJ1-6; 9 bases agree with TRBD1. The CDR3 has 14 amino acids. Per germline, CDR1 MNHEY and CDR2 SMNVEV (reference sequence). With V trimmed by 4 bases and J by 9 bases, 4 bases remained unmatched.

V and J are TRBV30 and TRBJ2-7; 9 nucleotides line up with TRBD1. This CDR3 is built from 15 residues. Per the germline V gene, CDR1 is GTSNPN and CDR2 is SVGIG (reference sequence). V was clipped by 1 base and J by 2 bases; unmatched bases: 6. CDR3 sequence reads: CAWSAWTGAAYEQYF. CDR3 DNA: TGTGCCTGGAGTGCATGGACAGGGGCGGCCTACGAGCAGTACTTC.

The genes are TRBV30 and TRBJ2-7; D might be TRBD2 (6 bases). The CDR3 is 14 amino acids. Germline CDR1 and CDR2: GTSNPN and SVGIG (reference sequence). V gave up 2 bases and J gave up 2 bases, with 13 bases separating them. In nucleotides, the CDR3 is TGTGCCTGGAGTCCCCTAGCGTACCCCTACGAGCAGTACTTC. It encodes CAWSPLAYPYEQYF.

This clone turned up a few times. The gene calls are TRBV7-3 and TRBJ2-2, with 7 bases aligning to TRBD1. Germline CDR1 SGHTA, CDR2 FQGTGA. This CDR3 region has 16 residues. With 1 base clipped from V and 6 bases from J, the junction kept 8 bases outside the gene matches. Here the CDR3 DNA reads TGTGCCAGCAGCTTAAAGGGAACCGGGACAGCCGGGGAGCTGTTTTTT. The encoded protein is CASSLKGTGTAGELFF.

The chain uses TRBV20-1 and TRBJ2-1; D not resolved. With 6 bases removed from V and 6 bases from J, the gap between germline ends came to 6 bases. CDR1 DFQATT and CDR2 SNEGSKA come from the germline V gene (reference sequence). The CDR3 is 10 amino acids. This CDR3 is CSAEFNEQFF. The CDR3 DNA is TGCAGTGCGGAATTCAATGAGCAGTTCTTC.

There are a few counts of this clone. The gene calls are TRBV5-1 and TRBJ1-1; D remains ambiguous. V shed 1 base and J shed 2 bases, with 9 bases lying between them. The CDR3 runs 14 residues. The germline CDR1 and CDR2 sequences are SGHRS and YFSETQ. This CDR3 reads CASSLQDRNTEAFF. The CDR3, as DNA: TGCGCCAGCAGCTTGCAGGACCGCAACACTGAAGCTTTCTTT.

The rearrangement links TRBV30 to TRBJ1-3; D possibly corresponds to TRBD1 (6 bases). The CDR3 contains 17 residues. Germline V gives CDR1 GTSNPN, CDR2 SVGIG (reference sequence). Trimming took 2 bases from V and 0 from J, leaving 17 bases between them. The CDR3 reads CAWSTFPRGPSGNTIYF. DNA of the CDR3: TGTGCCTGGAGTACCTTCCCGCGGGGGCCCTCTGGAAACACCATATATTTT. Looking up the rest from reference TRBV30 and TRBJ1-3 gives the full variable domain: SQTIHQWPATLVQPVGSPLSLECTVEGTSNPNLYWYRQAAGRGLQLLFYSVGIGQISSEVPQNLSASRPQDRQFILSSKKLLLSDSGFYLCAWSTFPRGPSGNTIYFGEGSWLTVV.

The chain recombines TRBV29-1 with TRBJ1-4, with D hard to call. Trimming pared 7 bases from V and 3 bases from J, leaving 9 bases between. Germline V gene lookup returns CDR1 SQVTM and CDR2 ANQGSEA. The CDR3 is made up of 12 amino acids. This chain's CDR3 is CSAGGPNEKLFF. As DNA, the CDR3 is TGCAGCGCAGGAGGACCTAATGAAAAACTGTTTTTT.

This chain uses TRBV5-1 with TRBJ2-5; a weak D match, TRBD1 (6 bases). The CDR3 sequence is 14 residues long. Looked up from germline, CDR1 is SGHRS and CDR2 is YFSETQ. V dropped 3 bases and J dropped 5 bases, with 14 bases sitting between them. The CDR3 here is CASSSSTGLETQYF. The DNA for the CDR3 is TGCGCCAGCAGCTCGTCAACAGGGCTCGAGACCCAGTACTTC.

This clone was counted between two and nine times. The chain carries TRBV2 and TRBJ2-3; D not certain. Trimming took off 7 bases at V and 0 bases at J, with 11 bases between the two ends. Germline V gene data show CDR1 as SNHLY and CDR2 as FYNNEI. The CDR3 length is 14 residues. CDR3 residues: CASKETTSTDTQYF. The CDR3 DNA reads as TGTGCCAGCAAAGAAACGACTAGCACAGATACGCAGTATTTT.